Listed below are T cell receptor beta chains from one sample, sequenced in a study of CD8+ T cells in alopecia areata. Sequencing was performed with immunoSEQ multiplex PCR; in TCRdb, only in-frame clones are kept and a portion is missing. The table shows approximately 110,000 clones, with roughly 56% occurring only once. Sequences were derived from CD4+ T cells sorted from blood, sampled at week 24, from a patient treated with tofacitinib. Receptors were obtained from a human donor with alopecia areata. Each CDR3 is given with its conserved first and last residue. The D gene is left open where the match is weak. Clone size, where shown, is once, few, many, or a class for clones that have expanded.

d_call | clone_size | j_call | v_call | cdr3_nt | cdr3_aa
- | - | TRBJ1-4 | TRBV5-1 | TGCGCCAGCAGCCAACTTGGAGGGTTAAATGAAAAACTGTTTTTT | CASSQLGGLNEKLFF
- | - | TRBJ2-3 | TRBV20-1 | TGCAGTGCTAGAGATCTCGGGACGCAGTATTTT | CSARDLGTQYF
- | - | TRBJ2-3 | TRBV29-1 | TGCAGCGTTGAACAGGGTACAGATACGCAGTATTTT | CSVEQGTDTQYF
TRBD2 | - | TRBJ2-3 | TRBV30 | TGTGCCTGGAGCGCAGCGGGGGGGACAGATACGCAGTATTTT | CAWSAAGGTDTQYF
TRBD2 | - | TRBJ2-7 | TRBV11-3 | TGTGCCAGCAGCCAAAGGAAAGCCGGGGGGAGCTCCTACGAGCAGTACTTC | CASSQRKAGGSSYEQYF
TRBD2 | - | TRBJ2-7 | TRBV27 | TGTGCCAGCAGTCAAAAGGGGTTAGCGGGCTACGAGCAGTACTTC | CASSQKGLAGYEQYF
- | - | TRBJ2-2 | TRBV7-2 | TGTGCCAGCAGCTTAGATTTACTAGTCGCCGGGGAGCTGTTTTTT | CASSLDLLVAGELFF
- | once | TRBJ1-1 | TRBV29-1 | TGCAGCGTTTGGGTGGGGAGCACTGAAGCTTTCTTT | CSVWVGSTEAFF
- | - | TRBJ2-7 | TRBV7-9 | TGTGCCAGCAGCCCCGGCTCCTACGAGCAGTACTTC | CASSPGSYEQYF
TRBD2 | - | TRBJ2-3 | TRBV30 | TGTGCCTGGAGCCCAGCGGGGGCCCCAGATACGCAGTATTTT | CAWSPAGAPDTQYF
TRBD1 | - | TRBJ1-1 | TRBV7-2 | TGTGCCAGCAGCTTAGAGTCGCCGGGACAGGGGACTGAAGCTTTCTTT | CASSLESPGQGTEAFF
- | - | TRBJ1-2 | TRBV7-2 | TGTGCCAGCAGCCCGACGGTCTATGGCTACACCTTC | CASSPTVYGYTF
- | - | TRBJ2-6 | TRBV5-1 | TGCGCCAGCAGCTTGGCCCCGGGTTCTGGGGCCAACGTCCTGACTTTC | CASSLAPGSGANVLTF
TRBD2 | - | TRBJ2-3 | TRBV7-9 | TGTGCCAGCAGCTCCGGGGGGGCCTTTGTTGATACGCAGTATTTT | CASSSGGAFVDTQYF
- | - | TRBJ1-5 | TRBV30 | TGTGCCTGGAGTCTAGGACAGTATAGCAATCAGCCCCAGCATTTT | CAWSLGQYSNQPQHF
TRBD2 | few | TRBJ2-3 | TRBV2 | TGTGCCAGCAGTCCGCGGGGGGGCGTCCGTACGCAGTATTTT | CASSPRGGVRTQYF
TRBD2 | - | TRBJ2-3 | TRBV5-6 | TGTGCCAGCAGCGAGCGGGGGGTCACAGATACGCAGTATTTT | CASSERGVTDTQYF
- | - | TRBJ1-1 | TRBV29-1 | TGCAGCGTTGAAGAAGGGGGGTGGACTGAAGCTTTCTTT | CSVEEGGWTEAFF
TRBD2 | - | TRBJ2-1 | TRBV5-6 | TGTGCCAGCAGCTTGACTAGCGGGGAGGATGAGCAGTTCTTC | CASSLTSGEDEQFF
- | few | TRBJ1-4 | TRBV23-1 | TGCGCCAGCAGTCCCCGGGGCCGAAGCTCTAATGAAAAACTGTTTTTT | CASSPRGRSSNEKLFF
- | once | TRBJ2-4 | TRBV29-1 | TGCAGCGCTAACAGTTGGGCGGTAGGCAAAAACATTCAGTACTTC | CSANSWAVGKNIQYF
- | few | TRBJ2-5 | TRBV29-1 | TGCAGCGTTGAGATGAATCAAGAGACCCAGTACTTC | CSVEMNQETQYF
- | - | TRBJ2-7 | TRBV29-1 | TGCAGCTTGCCCGCCGGTCCCCTCTACGAGCAGTACTTC | CSLPAGPLYEQYF
TRBD1 | - | TRBJ1-5 | TRBV9 | TGTGCCAGCAGCGTCGGGACAGGGGGCTCTCAGCCCCAGCATTTT | CASSVGTGGSQPQHF
- | - | TRBJ1-1 | TRBV5-1 | TGCGCCAGCAGCCTCCGGACTGGGAACACTGAAGCTTTCTTT | CASSLRTGNTEAFF
- | once | TRBJ2-5 | TRBV2 | TGTGCCAGCAGCCAGGGTTTCGATACCCAGTACTTC | CASSQGFDTQYF
- | - | TRBJ1-5 | TRBV7-2 | TGTGCCAGCAGCTCAGCAGGGGCGGGCAATCAGCCCCAGCATTTT | CASSSAGAGNQPQHF
TRBD1 | - | TRBJ1-6 | TRBV6-5 | TGTGCCAGCAGCCCCTGGGGACAGGGTTCACCCCTCCACTTT | CASSPWGQGSPLHF
TRBD2 | - | TRBJ2-1 | TRBV4-2 | TGTGCCAGCAGCCAAGTGCGGGGGGGCCGGTATGAGCAGTTCTTC | CASSQVRGGRYEQFF
- | - | TRBJ1-1 | TRBV29-1 | TGCAGCGTTAATGAGTGGTCGAACACTGAAGCTTTCTTT | CSVNEWSNTEAFF
- | once | TRBJ2-7 | TRBV6-5 | TGTGCCAGCAGTTACGGGAAGGGGGGCAAGTACGAGCAGTACTTC | CASSYGKGGKYEQYF
TRBD1 | - | TRBJ2-5 | TRBV5-4 | TGTGCCAGCAGCTCAAACAGGGGGTTGAGAGAGACCCAGTACTTC | CASSSNRGLRETQYF
- | - | TRBJ2-4 | TRBV5-6 | TGTGCCAGCAGCTTTGCGGGAGCCAAAAACATTCAGTACTTC | CASSFAGAKNIQYF
- | once | TRBJ1-5 | TRBV18 | TGTGCCAGCTCACCTATGGACAGCTTGAATCAGCCCCAGCATTTT | CASSPMDSLNQPQHF
TRBD1 | - | TRBJ1-2 | TRBV27 | TGTGCCAGCAGTGCCGGGACAGGGGATGGCTACACCTTC | CASSAGTGDGYTF
TRBD1 | - | TRBJ1-5 | TRBV6-5 | TGTGCCAGCAGTTCACTCCGGGACAGGGAAGGTCAGCCCCAGCATTTT | CASSSLRDREGQPQHF
- | - | TRBJ1-1 | TRBV30 | TGTGCCTGGGCCCCTACTAACACTGAAGCTTTCTTT | CAWAPTNTEAFF
- | - | TRBJ1-5 | TRBV27 | TGTGCCAGCGCCTGGGGTGTAAAGGATCAGCCCCAGCATTTT | CASAWGVKDQPQHF
TRBD1 | - | TRBJ2-7 | TRBV11-2 | TGTGCCAGCAGCGATGACAGGGGGCGCGAGCAGTACTTC | CASSDDRGREQYF
- | - | TRBJ2-7 | TRBV4-1 | TGCGCCAGCAGCCCAATCCCCCACACTCTCACCTACGAGCAGTACTTC | CASSPIPHTLTYEQYF
TRBD2 | few | TRBJ2-1 | TRBV6-6 | TGTGCCAGCAGTTACTCGACTAGCGGGGTTTACAATGAGCAGTTCTTC | CASSYSTSGVYNEQFF
- | - | TRBJ1-2 | TRBV2 | TGCGCCAGCAGTGAAGGCGGGGGAGGCTATGGCTACACCTTC | CASSEGGGGYGYTF
TRBD2 | - | TRBJ2-2 | TRBV5-6 | TGTGCCAGCAGCTTTCTAGCGGGGGGAATCACCGGGGAGCTGTTTTTT | CASSFLAGGITGELFF
- | once | TRBJ1-4 | TRBV2 | TGTGCCAGCCGAGAACAAGTGGAACTGTTTTTT | CASREQVELFF
TRBD1 | - | TRBJ1-2 | TRBV6-1 | TGTGCCAGCAGCTTGGGACAGATCTATGGCTACACCTTC | CASSLGQIYGYTF
TRBD1 | - | TRBJ2-4 | TRBV4-2 | TGTGCCAGCAGCCAGGGACAGCAAAACATTCAGTACTTC | CASSQGQQNIQYF
- | - | TRBJ1-1 | TRBV15 | TGTGCCACCAGCAGACAAGGGACGGACGCCGGCGGAGCTTTCTTT | CATSRQGTDAGGAFF
- | - | TRBJ2-2 | TRBV25-1 | TGTGCCAGCAGTGATCCCTGGGGCAGGGGAACCGGGGAGCTGTTTTTT | CASSDPWGRGTGELFF
- | - | TRBJ1-2 | TRBV29-1 | TGCAGCTATCCTAGGCACTATGGCTACACCTTC | CSYPRHYGYTF
TRBD1 | - | TRBJ1-5 | TRBV23-1 | TGCGCCAGCAGCCCAGGGGGCTGCGGCAATCAGCCCCAGCATTTT | CASSPGGCGNQPQHF
TRBD1 | few | TRBJ1-5 | TRBV30 | TGTGCCTGGGGGGGACAGTTCCAGGCCCAGCCCCAGCATTTT | CAWGGQFQAQPQHF
- | - | TRBJ2-5 | TRBV7-2 | TGTGCCAGCAGCCCGTTTGGGGTCCCTGTAAGGGAGACCCAGTACTTC | CASSPFGVPVRETQYF
- | - | TRBJ2-5 | TRBV7-2 | TGTGCCAGCAGCTTTTTTCGGCCGTCGGAAGAGACCCAGTACTTC | CASSFFRPSEETQYF
- | - | TRBJ2-5 | TRBV6-5 | TGTGCCAGCAGTCCCGCAGGAGGGCCGCAAGAGACCCAGTACTTC | CASSPAGGPQETQYF
- | - | TRBJ1-6 | TRBV18 | TGTGCCAGCTCACCGAGCTCCTATAATTCACCCCTCCACTTT | CASSPSSYNSPLHF